This is a list of T cell receptor beta chains from one sample in a study of shared clonotypes between healthy human individuals. This table comes from immunoSEQ multiplex PCR, and its TCRdb copy is limited to in-frame clones, with some not included. This sample yields approximately 2.3 million clones, of which over 85% are seen a single time; about 0.39% belongs to the top ten. Sequenced material: naive CD4+ T cells from PBMCs. Receptors originate from a man aged 18 to 29 in good health. Some clones in this sample may be carry-over from other donors' samples. CDR3s include the opening cysteine and the closing phenylalanine or tryptophan. D genes are given only for firm matches.

D	V	J	DNA	CDR3
TRBD2	TRBV28	TRBJ2-7	TGTGCCAGCAGCCGGGGACTAGCGGGACACGAGCAGTACTTC	CASSRGLAGHEQYF
NA	TRBV19	TRBJ2-7	TGTGCCAGTAGTATCCGAGTGGGGACACGGGCCTACGAGCAGTACTTC	CASSIRVGTRAYEQYF
NA	TRBV19	TRBJ1-5	TGTGCCAGTAGCTTTTCTCCGGGGACGGCGGGGCCCCAGCATTTT	CASSFSPGTAGPQHF
NA	TRBV29-1	TRBJ1-1	TGCAGCGTTGACGCCGGGGTCAACACTGAAGCTTTCTTT	CSVDAGVNTEAFF
TRBD1	TRBV5-1	TRBJ1-4	TGCGCCAGCAGCTTCGGACAGGGTAATGAAAAACTGTTTTTT	CASSFGQGNEKLFF
TRBD2	TRBV5-1	TRBJ2-5	TGCGCCAGCTCTAGCGGGAGAGGTTTGGAGACCCAGTACTTC	CASSSGRGLETQYF
NA	TRBV7-2	TRBJ2-5	TGTGCCAGCAGCCCTCGACGGCAAGAGACCCAGTACTTC	CASSPRRQETQYF
NA	TRBV5-4	TRBJ2-4	TGTGCCAGCAGCTCGTTGGCAGCTACGGACATTCAGTACTTC	CASSSLAATDIQYF
NA	TRBV9	TRBJ2-3	TGTGCCAGCAGCCTCCGGACTATCCCAGATACGCAGTATTTT	CASSLRTIPDTQYF
NA	TRBV18	TRBJ2-1	TGTGCCAGCTCAACAAGCTCGGGGGTTGGAGCCGCCAATGAGCAGTTCTTC	CASSTSSGVGAANEQFF
NA	TRBV11-3	TRBJ2-4	TGTGCCAGCAGCCAAGGGGGGAAAGGGGCGGACATTCAGTACTTC	CASSQGGKGADIQYF
TRBD1	TRBV5-1	TRBJ2-1	TGCGCCAGCAGCACCGGGACAGGGGGCAGGGAGCAGTTCTTC	CASSTGTGGREQFF